Listed below are T cell receptor beta chains from one sample, sequenced in a study of control samples from healthy donors and cancer patients. Clones were sequenced by immunoSEQ multiplex PCR, and TCRdb holds only the in-frame ones, with some missing. The table has 150,000 or so clones, just under 95% seen once. Input material: blood. Receptors were obtained from a man aged 18 to 29 in good health. The CDR3 runs from the conserved cysteine through the conserved F or W. A D gene is named only where the DNA matches it firmly. Part of the rows lack a size; the others show once, few, many or a class for expanded clones.

v_gene	abundance	j_gene	d_gene	CDR3aa	CDR3nt
TRBV6-5	-	TRBJ1-2	-	CASSYRGVDYGYTF	TGTGCCAGCAGTTACAGGGGGGTTGACTATGGCTACACCTTC
TRBV7-3	-	TRBJ2-3	-	CASSLTASTDTQYF	TGTGCCAGCAGCTTAACTGCTAGCACAGATACGCAGTATTTT
TRBV3-1/TRBV3-2	-	TRBJ2-7	TRBD2	CASSPRAGLGQYF	TGTGCCAGCAGCCCCCGAGCGGGGTTGGGGCAGTACTTC
TRBV2	-	TRBJ2-1	-	CASRRTALLNEQFF	TGTGCCAGCAGGCGGACAGCCCTTCTCAATGAGCAGTTCTTC
TRBV2	-	TRBJ2-7	-	CASSEEGRLLSVATYEQYF	TGTGCCAGCAGTGAGGAGGGGAGGCTTTTGAGTGTTGCGACCTACGAGCAGTACTTC
TRBV5-5	-	TRBJ1-3	-	CASSLGIFITSGNTIYF	TGTGCCAGCAGCTTGGGGATTTTCATTACCTCTGGAAACACCATATATTTT
TRBV6-1	-	TRBJ1-1	-	CASSEGPLGPGAEAFF	TGTGCCAGCAGTGAAGGTCCCTTGGGGCCTGGGGCTGAAGCTTTCTTT
TRBV19	-	TRBJ1-1	TRBD1	CASSSNRGGTEAFF	TGTGCCAGTAGTAGCAACAGGGGCGGCACTGAAGCTTTCTTT
TRBV5-4	-	TRBJ1-6	-	CASSLDLNSPLHF	TGTGCCAGCAGCTTGGACCTGAATTCACCCCTCCACTTT
TRBV4-2	-	TRBJ2-1	-	CASSQDGLTGAYNEQFF	TGTGCCAGCAGCCAAGATGGGCTCACGGGGGCCTACAATGAGCAGTTCTTC
TRBV3-1/TRBV3-2	once	TRBJ1-6	-	CASSQDPDSPLHF	TGTGCCAGCAGCCAAGACCCGGATTCACCCCTCCACTTT
TRBV7-3	-	TRBJ1-1	-	CASSPETGYNTEAFF	TGTGCCAGCAGCCCCGAGACAGGCTATAACACTGAAGCTTTCTTT
TRBV27	few	TRBJ2-7	TRBD1	CASSPRDRGRRKYF	TGTGCCAGCAGCCCCCGGGACAGGGGGCGCAGGAAGTACTTC
TRBV14	-	TRBJ2-7	-	CASSRDILGEQYF	TGTGCCAGCAGCCGAGACATACTGGGGGAGCAGTACTTC
TRBV27	-	TRBJ2-1	-	CASSITNEQFF	TGTGCCAGCAGTATAACCAATGAGCAGTTCTTC
TRBV4-1	-	TRBJ1-1	-	CASSQDHRTNTEAFF	TGCGCCAGCAGCCAAGATCACAGGACTAACACTGAAGCTTTCTTT
TRBV18	-	TRBJ2-1	-	CASSPRGRDFNEQFF	TGTGCCAGCTCACCACGCGGCAGGGATTTCAATGAGCAGTTCTTC
TRBV19	-	TRBJ2-1	-	CASTTTGDLYNEQFF	TGTGCCAGTACCACCACGGGGGACCTATACAATGAGCAGTTCTTC
TRBV19	-	TRBJ2-1	TRBD1	CASHQQGADEQFF	TGTGCCAGCCACCAACAGGGGGCTGATGAGCAGTTCTTC
TRBV12-3/TRBV12-4	-	TRBJ2-7	-	CASSLAPGEQYF	TGTGCCAGCAGTTTAGCGCCGGGGGAGCAGTACTTC
TRBV7-6	-	TRBJ2-3	-	CASSLFAASTDTQYF	TGTGCCAGCAGCTTATTCGCTGCTAGCACAGATACGCAGTATTTT
TRBV19	-	TRBJ2-7	TRBD1	CASSIGTDRGPYEQYF	TGTGCCAGTAGTATAGGGACAGACAGGGGGCCCTACGAGCAGTACTTC
TRBV4-1	-	TRBJ2-2	-	CASSQFLVTRAGELFF	TGCGCCAGCAGCCAATTCCTCGTGACGCGTGCCGGGGAGCTGTTTTTT
TRBV10-3	-	TRBJ1-5	-	CAISESGTVYSNQPQHF	TGTGCCATCAGTGAGTCAGGCACCGTATATAGCAATCAGCCCCAGCATTTT
TRBV6-5	-	TRBJ2-1	-	CASSLTGDRYNEQFF	TGTGCCAGCAGTCTTACGGGGGACCGGTACAATGAGCAGTTCTTC
TRBV9	once	TRBJ1-2	-	CASSEAAVGIQFYGYTF	TGTGCCAGCAGCGAGGCCGCAGTTGGCATCCAATTCTATGGCTACACCTTC
TRBV4-1	-	TRBJ1-2	-	CASSHPAGRDPGYTF	TGCGCCAGCAGCCATCCCGCAGGGAGGGACCCAGGCTACACCTTC
TRBV19	-	TRBJ2-1	-	CASSFRLHYHEQFF	TGTGCCAGTAGTTTTAGACTACACTACCATGAGCAGTTCTTC
TRBV27	-	TRBJ1-1	TRBD1	CASSLSGGAAEAFF	TGTGCCAGCAGTTTATCAGGGGGCGCCGCGGAAGCTTTCTTT
TRBV7-9	-	TRBJ2-6	-	CASSFVSGANVLTF	TGTGCCAGCAGCTTCGTCTCTGGGGCCAACGTCCTGACTTTC
TRBV5-1	-	TRBJ1-1	-	CASSLGTSRDTEAFF	TGCGCCAGCAGCTTGGGGACATCGAGGGACACTGAAGCTTTCTTT
TRBV3-1/TRBV3-2	-	TRBJ2-7	-	CASSQAGKDAYEQYF	TGTGCCAGCAGCCAAGCCGGCAAGGACGCGTACGAGCAGTACTTC
TRBV11-3	-	TRBJ2-3	TRBD2	CASSLGLAGAVTDTQYF	TGTGCCAGCAGCTTAGGACTAGCGGGGGCCGTCACAGATACGCAGTATTTT
TRBV19	-	TRBJ2-7	-	CASGTRSSYEQYF	TGTGCCAGTGGGACCCGGAGCTCCTACGAGCAGTACTTC
TRBV27	-	TRBJ2-2	TRBD1	CASSWRVGTVNTGELFF	TGTGCCAGCAGTTGGCGAGTCGGGACAGTTAACACCGGGGAGCTGTTTTTT
TRBV5-6	-	TRBJ1-6	-	CASSIRGASYNSPLHF	TGTGCCAGCAGTATCCGGGGGGCCTCCTATAATTCACCCCTCCACTTT
TRBV30	-	TRBJ1-6	-	CAWSARRYSYNSPLHF	TGTGCCTGGAGTGCCCGCAGGTACTCCTATAATTCACCCCTCCACTTT
TRBV5-1	-	TRBJ1-1	-	CASALFGQNTEAFF	TGCGCCAGCGCGTTATTCGGGCAGAACACTGAAGCTTTCTTT
TRBV5-1	-	TRBJ1-1	-	CASSSPRVANTEAFF	TGCGCCAGCAGCTCCCCCAGGGTGGCGAACACTGAAGCTTTCTTT
TRBV7-2	-	TRBJ1-2	-	CASSLAGYGGYTF	TGTGCCAGCAGCTTAGCAGGGTATGGTGGCTACACCTTC
TRBV19	-	TRBJ2-3	-	CASRGADTQYF	TGTGCCAGTAGAGGGGCAGATACGCAGTATTTT
TRBV6-1	-	TRBJ1-1	-	CASSDPGKMNTEAFF	TGTGCCAGCAGTGATCCCGGAAAGATGAACACTGAAGCTTTCTTT
TRBV18	-	TRBJ2-3	-	CASSPLLADTQYF	TGTGCCAGCTCACCACTTTTGGCAGATACGCAGTATTTT
TRBV18	-	TRBJ1-2	-	CASSPRTDISATF	TGTGCCAGCTCACCAAGGACCGACATCTCAGCCACCTTC
TRBV9	-	TRBJ2-7	TRBD2	CASSVEERGGYEQYF	TGTGCCAGCAGCGTAGAAGAGCGGGGGGGCTACGAGCAGTACTTC
TRBV6-5	-	TRBJ2-7	TRBD1	CASSRQGVGYEQYF	TGTGCCAGCAGCAGACAGGGAGTGGGCTACGAGCAGTACTTC
TRBV6-5	-	TRBJ2-3	-	CASRRGQSADTQYF	TGTGCCAGCAGGCGTGGACAGAGCGCAGATACGCAGTATTTT
TRBV15	-	TRBJ1-1	TRBD1	CATSRVGGQGYTEAFF	TGTGCCACCAGCAGAGTGGGCGGACAGGGCTATACTGAAGCTTTCTTT
TRBV19	-	TRBJ2-2	TRBD1	CASRFLPGQGMRAGELFF	TGTGCCAGTAGATTCCTCCCCGGACAGGGGATGAGGGCCGGGGAGCTGTTTTTT
TRBV7-9	few	TRBJ2-3	-	CASSLDTDTQYF	TGTGCCAGCAGCTTAGATACAGATACGCAGTATTTT
TRBV10-2	-	TRBJ2-3	-	CASSGTPSTDTQYF	TGCGCCAGCAGCGGGACACCTAGCACAGATACGCAGTATTTT
TRBV20-1	-	TRBJ2-3	-	CSASVASTDTQYF	TGCAGTGCTAGTGTGGCTAGCACAGATACGCAGTATTTT
TRBV4-1	-	TRBJ1-1	-	CASSPPLRRGTEAFF	TGCGCCAGCAGCCCCCCCCTACGACGGGGCACTGAAGCTTTCTTT
TRBV7-3	-	TRBJ2-1	TRBD2	CASSSFAGAYNEQFF	TGTGCCAGCAGCTCGTTTGCGGGGGCCTACAATGAGCAGTTCTTC
TRBV5-6	-	TRBJ2-2	TRBD2	CATGGTSGIGELFF	TGTGCCACCGGGGGGACTAGCGGTATCGGGGAGCTGTTTTTT
TRBV5-4	-	TRBJ1-2	-	CASSPQGLPYGYTF	TGTGCCAGCAGCCCACAGGGTTTACCCTATGGCTACACCTTC
TRBV11-2	-	TRBJ2-5	-	CASEEKGGARETQYF	TGTGCCAGCGAGGAGAAGGGGGGGGCGCGGGAGACCCAGTACTTC
TRBV19	-	TRBJ2-7	-	CASSIFQGGLYEQYF	TGTGCCAGTAGTATATTCCAGGGGGGACTCTACGAGCAGTACTTC
TRBV9	-	TRBJ1-1	-	CASSQGADTEAFF	TGTGCCAGCAGCCAAGGGGCGGACACTGAAGCTTTCTTT
TRBV7-9	-	TRBJ2-3	-	CASSLKSTDTQYF	TGTGCCAGCAGCTTAAAGAGCACAGATACGCAGTATTTT